Shown below are 21 T cell receptor beta chains from a single sample sequenced in a study of blood T cell repertoires in COVID-19. Assay: immunoSEQ multiplex PCR; the TCRdb copy retains only in-frame clones and omits some. The repertoire holds about 440,000 clones, with 90% as singletons. Source material: PBMCs or T cells enriched from blood (not recorded which). The receptors here all came from a man between 18 and 35 years old who had recovered from COVID-19.

This rearrangement joins TRBV5-4 to TRBJ1-3; 7 bases agree with TRBD1. Germline lookup yields CDR1 SGHNT and CDR2 YYREEE (reference sequence). V dropped 9 bases and J dropped 3; count of bases not matched to a gene: 9. CDR3 length: 14 amino acids. The CDR3 region has the DNA TGTGCCACCAAACCACAGGGGCTTGGAAACACCATATATTTT. Amino acids: CATKPQGLGNTIYF.

The chain couples TRBV6-5 to TRBJ2-1; 13 nucleotides match TRBD2. This CDR3 is built from 15 residues. CDR1 is MNHEY, CDR2 SVGAGI, per germline. The V segment lost 6 bases and the J segment 5 bases; nucleotides outside the gene matches: 4. The CDR3 is CASSRLAGGHNEQFF. CDR3 nucleotides: TGTGCCAGCAGCCGACTAGCGGGAGGCCACAATGAGCAGTTCTTC.

The CDR3 nucleotides are TGTGCCAGCAGCTTACAAGCAGGGAGGGACGAGCAGTACTTC. Its protein product is CASSLQAGRDEQYF. This chain uses TRBV7-9 with TRBJ2-7; 7 nucleotides align to TRBD2. The CDR3 is 14 residues long. The germline V gene encodes CDR1 SEHNR and CDR2 FQNEAQ (reference sequence). Trimming at V came to 2 bases and at J to 5 bases, leaving 6 bases not matched to a gene.

This clone appeared a single time. This chain connects TRBV5-4 to TRBJ1-2; TRBD1 is a possible D gene (5 bases). The V end was cut by 4 bases, the J end by 0 bases, with 19 bases between. The CDR3 is 17 amino acids. Germline lookup yields CDR1 SGHNT and CDR2 YYREEE (reference sequence). CDR3 sequence (DNA): TGTGCCAGCAGCCATATTATAACAGGTCAAGCTAACTATGGCTACACCTTC. Protein: CASSHIITGQANYGYTF.

CDR3 in amino acids: CASSFTDSSDTQYF. The CDR3 DNA follows: TGTGCCAGCAGCTTTACGGACAGTTCGGATACGCAGTATTTT. The chain recombines TRBV3-1 (or the pseudogene TRBV3-2) with TRBJ2-3; weak D call: TRBD1 (6 bases). V was pared by 5 bases and J by 6 bases, with 15 bases between. The germline V gene encodes CDR1 LGHDT and CDR2 YNNKEL (reference sequence). This CDR3 contains 14 residues.

The chain uses TRBV29-1 and TRBJ2-7, with 10 bases that match TRBD2. From germline, CDR1 is SQVTM and CDR2 ANQGSEA. Trimming cost V 0 bases and J 13 bases; bases outside gene matches: 6. The CDR3 is made up of 12 amino acids. CDR3 region: CSVEDLLAGVYF. The CDR3 DNA sequence: TGCAGCGTTGAAGATCTCCTAGCGGGAGTATACTTC.

This clone was detected once. The chain uses TRBV10-3 and TRBJ2-1; 9 positions agree with TRBD1. Germline V gene data show CDR1 as ENHRY and CDR2 as SYGVKD. There are 14 residues in the CDR3. J was trimmed by 6 bases and V by 8 bases; bases with no gene match: 8. The DNA for the CDR3 is TGTGCCATCGAATCCGGGACAGGGCCCAATGAGCAGTTCTTC. It specifies CAIESGTGPNEQFF.

The chain couples TRBV11-2 to TRBJ2-7; 13 bases are a match to TRBD2. Germline V gives CDR1 SGHAT, CDR2 FQNNGV. V shed 0 bases and J 7 bases; nucleotides not matched to a gene: 0. The CDR3 covers 14 residues. Here the CDR3 reads CASSLETSGREQYF. CDR3 sequence (DNA): TGTGCCAGCAGCTTAGAGACTAGCGGGAGGGAGCAGTACTTC.

With regard to this clone: In the same sample, other DNA sequences code for this CDR3. The V and J genes are TRBV5-1 and TRBJ2-2; possibly TRBD1 for D (6 bases). Germline assignment: CDR1 SGHRS and CDR2 YFSETQ. Trimming took off 5 bases at V and 1 base at J, with 9 bases between the two ends. There are 14 residues in the CDR3. In nucleotides, the CDR3 is TGCGCCAGCAGTCCGGGACAGAACACCGGGGAGCTGTTTTTT. Its protein product is CASSPGQNTGELFF.

The rearrangement links TRBV7-9 to TRBJ1-1; D gene uncertain. CDR1 is SEHNR, CDR2 FQNEAQ, per germline (reference sequence). CDR3 size: 16 residues. V dropped 7 bases and J dropped 4 bases, with 22 bases sitting between them. The CDR3 protein is CASNFSPLSGGTEAFF. In nucleotides, the CDR3 is TGTGCCAGCAACTTCAGCCCATTGAGCGGAGGCACTGAAGCTTTCTTT.

The rearrangement uses TRBV28 and TRBJ1-5; 7 bases fit TRBD1. Germline loops: CDR1 MDHEN, CDR2 SYDVKM. Trimming took 4 bases from V and 0 from J; bases not matched to a gene: 0. CDR3 length: 14 residues. CDR3 nucleotides: TGTGCCAGCAGTTGGACAGGTAGCAATCAGCCCCAGCATTTT. Protein: CASSWTGSNQPQHF.

The table lists this clone with many counts. The V and J genes are TRBV5-6 and TRBJ2-7, with D possibly being TRBD1 (5 bases). The CDR3 loop spans 14 amino acids. The V gene lost 4 bases and the J gene lost 4 bases, with 15 bases spanning the gap. CDR1 and CDR2 from the germline V gene are SGHDT and YYEEEE. The CDR3 loop reads CASSPGGAQYEQYF. The CDR3 coding sequence is TGTGCCAGCAGCCCGGGTGGGGCCCAATACGAGCAGTACTTC.

The chain has TRBV7-8 and TRBJ2-7, with D perhaps TRBD1 (5 bases). V shed 1 base and J shed 10 bases, with 26 bases lying between them. This CDR3 spans 17 amino acids. The germline V gene has CDR1 SGHVS and CDR2 FQNEAQ. The CDR3 here is CASSLENNEWGRTEQYF. The CDR3 DNA reads as TGTGCCAGCAGCTTAGAAAACAATGAGTGGGGCAGAACTGAACAGTACTTC.

The chain couples TRBV10-1 to TRBJ1-1, with D possibly TRBD1 on 5 matching bases. The CDR3 spans 13 residues. CDR1 is WNHNN and CDR2 is SYGVQD in the germline V gene (reference sequence). The V gene lost 6 bases and the J gene lost 1 base, with 9 bases spanning the gap. The CDR3 DNA follows: TGCGCCAGCAGCGACGACAGGAACACTGAAGCTTTCTTT. Its protein product is CASSDDRNTEAFF.

The chain carries TRBV19 and TRBJ2-7; 7 bases match TRBD2. Germline V gene lookup returns CDR1 LNHDA and CDR2 SQIVND (reference sequence). Trimming removed 7 bases from V and 4 bases from J; junction bases left unmatched: 16. The CDR3 sequence is 16 residues long. The CDR3 sequence: CASTRDYNIRVYEQYF. The CDR3 coding sequence is TGTGCCAGTACCAGGGACTACAACATCCGGGTTTACGAGCAGTACTTC.

This clone was found once. This chain uses TRBV28 with TRBJ1-1; the D is unclear. CDR3 size: 13 residues. Trimming left V 7 bases short and J 0 bases short, with 9 bases between. Germline CDR1 is MDHEN and CDR2 is SYDVKM. The CDR3 DNA follows: TGTGCCAGCAAGTCTCAGATGAACACTGAAGCTTTCTTT. It codes for CASKSQMNTEAFF.

This chain uses TRBV28 with TRBJ1-4; D gene unclear. V dropped 11 bases and J dropped 7 bases, with 23 bases sitting between them. Per germline, CDR1 MDHEN and CDR2 SYDVKM. This CDR3 is 15 amino acids long. The CDR3 loop reads CASAVGVSPFEKLFF. The CDR3 coding sequence is TGTGCCTCAGCCGTGGGCGTCTCCCCCTTTGAAAAACTGTTTTTT.

The chain links TRBV9 to TRBJ2-3; TRBD2 matches at 9 bases. Germline V lookup: CDR1 SGDLS, CDR2 YYNGEE. The CDR3 covers 16 residues. The trim removed 1 base at V and 5 bases at J, leaving 8 bases unmatched. CDR3 nucleotides: TGTGCCAGCAGCGTAAGCGATGCGGGGGGGGGAGATACGCAGTATTTT. This gives the protein CASSVSDAGGGDTQYF.

In its sample, this clone was seen a few times. The chain couples TRBV28 to TRBJ1-1; 9 bases fit TRBD1. V was clipped by 6 bases and J by 0 bases; unmatched bases: 8. The CDR3 has 16 amino acids. Germline V gives CDR1 MDHEN, CDR2 SYDVKM. The CDR3: CASRPGQGNLNTEAFF. DNA for the CDR3: TGTGCCAGCAGACCGGGACAGGGAAACCTGAACACTGAAGCTTTCTTT.

The rearrangement joins TRBV9 to TRBJ1-1; the D gene is possibly TRBD1 (6 bases). The CDR3 consists of 15 residues. With 3 bases removed from V and 4 bases from J, the gap between germline ends came to 16 bases. Per the germline V gene, CDR1 is SGDLS and CDR2 is YYNGEE. CDR3 in amino acids: CASSAIQGTGTEAFF. In DNA, the CDR3 is TGTGCCAGCAGCGCGATCCAGGGGACGGGCACTGAAGCTTTCTTT.

CDR3 loop: CASSPFREADTQYF. The DNA of the CDR3 is TGCGCCAGCAGCCCATTCCGGGAAGCAGATACGCAGTATTTT. The chain carries TRBV5-1 and TRBJ2-3, with D perhaps TRBD2 (5 bases). Germline V lookup: CDR1 SGHRS, CDR2 YFSETQ. The CDR3 runs to 14 residues. V dropped 4 bases and J dropped 4 bases, with 13 bases sitting between them.